This TCR beta chain was found in a study of shared clonotypes between healthy human individuals. Study outcomes and limitations: Generally, naive subsets came out with larger estimated richness than memory subsets. Blood was the only sampled material, and tissue repertoires likely differ. Generation probabilities of non-shared clonotypes were lower (relative to those shared by all four donors). Sequencing depth was predicted to influence how clonotypes are shared among donors.

Concerning this clone: Its specificity is unknown. The same CDR3 can be traced to other DNA sequences in this sample.

Trimming took 0 bases from V and 6 from J; bases not matched to a gene: 0. This CDR3 comprises 14 residues. CDR1 is KGHSH, CDR2 LQKENI, per germline. Some clones are missing from TCRdb's copy, which holds only in-frame ones; the method was immunoSEQ multiplex PCR. This repertoire shows 780,000 or so clones, roughly 72% found once; its top ten account for about 1.7%. The rearrangement uses TRBV18 and TRBJ2-3; 10 positions agree with TRBD1. The sequence was obtained from a woman in her twenties or thirties in good health. The material sequenced was memory CD4+ T cells sorted from blood. Subset noted: CD45RA-negative fraction. The DNA of the CDR3 is TGTGCCAGCTCACCACCGGGACAGGGGGATACGCAGTATTTT. Protein sequence: CASSPPGQGDTQYF.